Listed below are T cell receptor beta chains from one sample, sequenced in a study of blood T cell repertoires in COVID-19. Clones were sequenced by immunoSEQ multiplex PCR, and TCRdb holds only the in-frame ones, with some missing. The sample shows 200,000 to 250,000 clones, under 90% of them seen only once. What was sequenced was PBMCs or T cells enriched from blood (not recorded which). The origin of the receptors is a man in his forties who had recovered from COVID-19. The CDR3 runs from the conserved cysteine through the conserved F or W. A D gene is named only where the DNA matches it firmly. Only part of the rows carry a size: once, few, many, or a class if the clone is expanded.

D: TRBD1; size: few; J: TRBJ1-2; V: TRBV12-3/TRBV12-4; DNA: TGTGCCAGCAGTTCTGGGACAGGGCGCGGCTACACCTTC; CDR3: CASSSGTGRGYTF
D: TRBD2; size: NA; J: TRBJ2-3; V: TRBV2; DNA: TGTGCCAATATGATGGGACTAGCGGGGGGTTTAGATACGCAGTATTTT; CDR3: CANMMGLAGGLDTQYF
D: TRBD1; size: NA; J: TRBJ1-4; V: TRBV7-7; DNA: TGTGCCAGCAGCTCAGGGACAGCGAGTAATGAAAAACTGTTTTTT; CDR3: CASSSGTASNEKLFF
D: NA; size: NA; J: TRBJ2-7; V: TRBV18; DNA: TGTGCCAGCTCACGCGGGGTTTCCTACGAGCAGTACTTC; CDR3: CASSRGVSYEQYF
D: TRBD1; size: NA; J: TRBJ2-4; V: TRBV6-1; DNA: TGTGCCAGCAGCGAAGACAGGGTTGGAAACATTCAGTACTTC; CDR3: CASSEDRVGNIQYF
D: NA; size: NA; J: TRBJ1-2; V: TRBV5-1; DNA: TGCGCCAGCAGTCCTACGATCGGTAACTATGGCTACACCTTC; CDR3: CASSPTIGNYGYTF
D: NA; size: NA; J: TRBJ2-2; V: TRBV9; DNA: TGTGCCAGCAGCCCCTTCGGGGGGGAGCTGTTTTTT; CDR3: CASSPFGGELFF
D: NA; size: NA; J: TRBJ1-2; V: TRBV18; DNA: TGTGCCAGCTCACCGGGGCCTAATAACTATGGCTACACCTTC; CDR3: CASSPGPNNYGYTF
D: NA; size: NA; J: TRBJ1-2; V: TRBV18; DNA: TGTGCCAGCTCACCACCTAGTGAGCCCTATGGCTACACCTTC; CDR3: CASSPPSEPYGYTF
D: NA; size: NA; J: TRBJ2-1; V: TRBV6-5; DNA: TGTGCCAGCAGTTCAGCGGACCAGGAGCAGTTCTTC; CDR3: CASSSADQEQFF
D: NA; size: NA; J: TRBJ1-2; V: TRBV7-9; DNA: TGTGCCAGCAGCTTCTCAGGGGATGGCTACACCTTC; CDR3: CASSFSGDGYTF
D: NA; size: NA; J: TRBJ1-1; V: TRBV19; DNA: TGTGCCAGTAGTATAGCGGCAAAAGGGGACACTGAAGCTTTCTTT; CDR3: CASSIAAKGDTEAFF
D: NA; size: once; J: TRBJ1-1; V: TRBV23-1; DNA: TGCGCCAGCAGTCAAATCGGCAGGGAGGGGTCTGAAGCTTTCTTT; CDR3: CASSQIGREGSEAFF
D: NA; size: NA; J: TRBJ2-5; V: TRBV7-2; DNA: TGTGCCAGCAGCTATTTGACAGCCACCGTAACTCAGTACTTC; CDR3: CASSYLTATVTQYF
D: TRBD1; size: NA; J: TRBJ2-7; V: TRBV15; DNA: TGTGCCACCAGCAGGGGACAGGGGATCTCTCACGAGCAGTACTTC; CDR3: CATSRGQGISHEQYF
D: NA; size: NA; J: TRBJ1-1; V: TRBV10-3; DNA: TGTGCCATCAGTGAGCAGGGCTCGAACACTGAAGCTTTCTTT; CDR3: CAISEQGSNTEAFF
D: NA; size: NA; J: TRBJ2-7; V: TRBV28; DNA: TGTGCCAGCAGGGAGGAGGGACGGACCTACGAGCAGTACTTC; CDR3: CASREEGRTYEQYF
D: TRBD1; size: once; J: TRBJ1-2; V: TRBV18; DNA: TGTGCCAGCTCAAGCTCCGTGACAGGGGGCGGTGGCTATGGCTACACCTTC; CDR3: CASSSSVTGGGGYGYTF
D: TRBD2; size: NA; J: TRBJ2-1; V: TRBV5-1; DNA: TGCGCCAGGGATAGAGGGCTAGCGGGAGGGCATTACAATGAGCAGTTCTTC; CDR3: CARDRGLAGGHYNEQFF
D: NA; size: NA; J: TRBJ2-7; V: TRBV6-1; DNA: TGTGCCAGCAGTGAAAGCGAGGAACAGTACTTC; CDR3: CASSESEEQYF
D: NA; size: NA; J: TRBJ2-7; V: TRBV3-1/TRBV3-2; DNA: TGTGCCAGCAGCCAAACTAGCTCCTACGAGCAGTACTTC; CDR3: CASSQTSSYEQYF
D: TRBD1; size: NA; J: TRBJ2-5; V: TRBV5-1; DNA: TGCGCCAGCAGCTCGTCGACAGGGGCAGAGACCCAGTACTTC; CDR3: CASSSSTGAETQYF
D: TRBD1; size: NA; J: TRBJ2-1; V: TRBV19; DNA: TGTGCCAGTAGCCCTGGGACAGGGGCGGTGGAGCAGTTCTTC; CDR3: CASSPGTGAVEQFF
D: NA; size: once; J: TRBJ2-5; V: TRBV5-1; DNA: TGCGCCAGCAGTCAATCAGGGGAGACCCAGTACTTC; CDR3: CASSQSGETQYF
D: TRBD2; size: NA; J: TRBJ2-5; V: TRBV5-1; DNA: TGCGCCAGCGGACTAGCGCAAGAGACCCAGTACTTC; CDR3: CASGLAQETQYF
D: TRBD1; size: few; J: TRBJ1-2; V: TRBV11-2; DNA: TGTGCCAGCAGCTCCAGGGGGCGTGCTCGATACGATGGCTACACCTTC; CDR3: CASSSRGRARYDGYTF
D: TRBD1; size: NA; J: TRBJ2-1; V: TRBV11-1; DNA: TGTGCCAGCAGCTTCCAGGGGGCGGAAAGTGAGCAGTTCTTC; CDR3: CASSFQGAESEQFF
D: NA; size: NA; J: TRBJ2-7; V: TRBV27; DNA: TGTGCCAGCAAAACTAGGGCCCCCCCTCTCTACGAGCAGTACTTC; CDR3: CASKTRAPPLYEQYF
D: TRBD2; size: NA; J: TRBJ2-7; V: TRBV19; DNA: TGTGCCAGTAGACCTAGCGGGGGGACCTACGAGCAGTACTTC; CDR3: CASRPSGGTYEQYF